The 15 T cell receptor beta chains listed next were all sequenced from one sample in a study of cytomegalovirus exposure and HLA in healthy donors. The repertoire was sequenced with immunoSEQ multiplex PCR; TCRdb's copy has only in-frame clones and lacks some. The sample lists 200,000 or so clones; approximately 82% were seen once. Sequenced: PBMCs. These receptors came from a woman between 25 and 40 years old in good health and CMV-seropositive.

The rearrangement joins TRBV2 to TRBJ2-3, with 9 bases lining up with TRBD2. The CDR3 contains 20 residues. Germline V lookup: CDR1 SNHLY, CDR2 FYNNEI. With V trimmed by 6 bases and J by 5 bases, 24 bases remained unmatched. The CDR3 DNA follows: TGTGCCAGCAGCACAAACCCGACCGGAGTAGCGGGAGCCCATGGAGATACGCAGTATTTT. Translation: CASSTNPTGVAGAHGDTQYF.

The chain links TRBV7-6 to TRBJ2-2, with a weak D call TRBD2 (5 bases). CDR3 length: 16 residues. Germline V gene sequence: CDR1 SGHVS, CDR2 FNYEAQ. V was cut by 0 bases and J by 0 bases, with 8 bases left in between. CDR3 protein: CASSLAADANTGELFF. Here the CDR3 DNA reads TGTGCCAGCAGCTTAGCAGCGGACGCGAACACCGGGGAGCTGTTTTTT.

The chain's CDR3 is CASSRDGYEQYF. CDR3 sequence (DNA): TGTGCCAGCTCCAGAGACGGGTACGAGCAGTACTTC. This sequence joins TRBV18 and TRBJ2-7; no reliable D call. Germline CDR1 reads KGHSH; CDR2 reads LQKENI. V lost 6 bases to trimming and J lost 4 bases, with 10 bases between them. This CDR3 is 12 amino acids long.

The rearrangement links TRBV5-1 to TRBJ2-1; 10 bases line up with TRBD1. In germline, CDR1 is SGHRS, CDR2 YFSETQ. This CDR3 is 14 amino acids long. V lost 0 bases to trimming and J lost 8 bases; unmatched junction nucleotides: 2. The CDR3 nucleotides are TGCGCCAGCAGCTTGGGGGACAGGGGAGATGAGCAGTTCTTC. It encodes CASSLGDRGDEQFF.

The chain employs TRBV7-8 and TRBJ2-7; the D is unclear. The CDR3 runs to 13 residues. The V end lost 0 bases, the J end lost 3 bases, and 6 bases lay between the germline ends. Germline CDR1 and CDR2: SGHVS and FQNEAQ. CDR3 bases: TGTGCCAGCAGCTTAGCGACGGGCTACGAGCAGTACTTC. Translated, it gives CASSLATGYEQYF.

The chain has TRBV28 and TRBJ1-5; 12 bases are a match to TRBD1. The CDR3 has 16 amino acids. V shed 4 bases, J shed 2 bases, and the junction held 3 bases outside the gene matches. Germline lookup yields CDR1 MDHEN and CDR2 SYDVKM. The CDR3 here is CASSSWDRGRNQPQHF. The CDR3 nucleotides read TGTGCCAGCAGTTCTTGGGACAGGGGGCGCAATCAGCCCCAGCATTTT. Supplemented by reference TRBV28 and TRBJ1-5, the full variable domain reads DVKVTQSSRYLVKRTGEKVFLECVQDMDHENMFWYRQDPGLGLRLIYFSYDVKMKEKGDIPEGYSVSREKKERFSLILESASTNQTSMYLCASSSWDRGRNQPQHFGDGTRLSIL.

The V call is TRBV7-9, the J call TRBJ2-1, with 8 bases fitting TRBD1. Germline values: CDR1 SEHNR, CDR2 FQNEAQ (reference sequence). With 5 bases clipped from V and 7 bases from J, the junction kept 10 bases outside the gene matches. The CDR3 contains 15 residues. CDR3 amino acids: CASSPGQGGLNEQFF. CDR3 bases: TGTGCCAGCAGCCCAGGACAGGGAGGACTAAATGAGCAGTTCTTC.

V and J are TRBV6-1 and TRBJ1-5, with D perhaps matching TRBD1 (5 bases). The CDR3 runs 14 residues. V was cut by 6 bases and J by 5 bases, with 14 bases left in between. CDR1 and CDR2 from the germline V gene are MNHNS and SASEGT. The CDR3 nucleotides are TGTGCCAGCAGCCGGATAGGGGATTATCAGCCCCAGCATTTT. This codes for CASSRIGDYQPQHF.

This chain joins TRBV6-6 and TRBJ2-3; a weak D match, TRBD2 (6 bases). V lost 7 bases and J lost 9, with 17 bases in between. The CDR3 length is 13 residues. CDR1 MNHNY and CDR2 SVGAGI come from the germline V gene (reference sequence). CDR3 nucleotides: TGTGCCAGCACGGCGGGGCCCCAGGGCACGCAGTATTTT. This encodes CASTAGPQGTQYF.

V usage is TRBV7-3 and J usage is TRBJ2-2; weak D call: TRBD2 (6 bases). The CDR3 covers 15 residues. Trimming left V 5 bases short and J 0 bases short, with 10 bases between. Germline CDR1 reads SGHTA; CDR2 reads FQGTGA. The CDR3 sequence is CASSPGVTNTGELFF. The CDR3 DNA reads TGTGCCAGCAGCCCGGGGGTCACGAACACCGGGGAGCTGTTTTTT. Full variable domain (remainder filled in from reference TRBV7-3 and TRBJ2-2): GAGVSQTPSNKVTEKGKYVELRCDPISGHTALYWYRQSLGQGPEFLIYFQGTGAADDSGLPNDRFFAVRPEGSVSTLKIQRTERGDSAVYLCASSPGVTNTGELFFGEGSRLTVL.

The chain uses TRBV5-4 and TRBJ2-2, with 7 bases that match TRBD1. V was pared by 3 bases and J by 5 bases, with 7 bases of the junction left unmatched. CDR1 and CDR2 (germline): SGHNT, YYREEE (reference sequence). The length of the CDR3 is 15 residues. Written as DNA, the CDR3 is TGTGCCAGCAGCTCAGACAGGGTCGAGACCGGGGAGCTGTTTTTT. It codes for CASSSDRVETGELFF.

CDR3 nucleotide sequence: TGTGCCAGCAGTTTCAGGGAGCAGTACTTC. Translating it yields CASSFREQYF. The chain links TRBV28 to TRBJ2-7; no clear D gene. V lost 3 bases and J lost 7, with 4 bases in between. Germline V lookup: CDR1 MDHEN, CDR2 SYDVKM. The CDR3 length is 10 residues.

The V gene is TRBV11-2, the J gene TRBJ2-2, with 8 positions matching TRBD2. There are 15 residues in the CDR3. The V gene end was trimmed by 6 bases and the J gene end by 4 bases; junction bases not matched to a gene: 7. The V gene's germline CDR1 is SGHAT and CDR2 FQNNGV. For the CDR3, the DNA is TGTGCCAGCAGAAAGGCGGGAGGATCCACCGGGGAGCTGTTTTTT. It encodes CASRKAGGSTGELFF.

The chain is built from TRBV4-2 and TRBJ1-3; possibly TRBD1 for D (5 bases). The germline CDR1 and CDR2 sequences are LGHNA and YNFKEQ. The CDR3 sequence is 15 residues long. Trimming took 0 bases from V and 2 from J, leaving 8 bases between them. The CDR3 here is CASSQEGGPGNTIYF. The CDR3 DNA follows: TGTGCCAGCAGCCAAGAGGGGGGTCCTGGAAACACCATATATTTT.

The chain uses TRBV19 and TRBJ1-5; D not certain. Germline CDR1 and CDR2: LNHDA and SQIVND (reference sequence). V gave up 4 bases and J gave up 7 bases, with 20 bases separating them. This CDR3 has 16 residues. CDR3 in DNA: TGTGCCAGTAGTACCCCGCCACTAGGGTTGGGGCAGCCCCAGCATTTT. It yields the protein CASSTPPLGLGQPQHF.